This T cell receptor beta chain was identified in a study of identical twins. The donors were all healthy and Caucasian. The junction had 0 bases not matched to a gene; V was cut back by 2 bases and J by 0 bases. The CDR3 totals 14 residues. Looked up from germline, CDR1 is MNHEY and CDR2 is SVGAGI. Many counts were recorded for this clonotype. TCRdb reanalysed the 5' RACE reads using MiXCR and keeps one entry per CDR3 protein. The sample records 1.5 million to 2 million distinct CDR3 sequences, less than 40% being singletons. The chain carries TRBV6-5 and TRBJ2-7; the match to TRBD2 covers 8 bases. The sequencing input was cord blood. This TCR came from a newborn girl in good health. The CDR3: CASSYGTSSYEQYF. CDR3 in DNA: TGTGCCAGCAGTTACGGGACTAGCTCCTACGAGCAGTACTTC.